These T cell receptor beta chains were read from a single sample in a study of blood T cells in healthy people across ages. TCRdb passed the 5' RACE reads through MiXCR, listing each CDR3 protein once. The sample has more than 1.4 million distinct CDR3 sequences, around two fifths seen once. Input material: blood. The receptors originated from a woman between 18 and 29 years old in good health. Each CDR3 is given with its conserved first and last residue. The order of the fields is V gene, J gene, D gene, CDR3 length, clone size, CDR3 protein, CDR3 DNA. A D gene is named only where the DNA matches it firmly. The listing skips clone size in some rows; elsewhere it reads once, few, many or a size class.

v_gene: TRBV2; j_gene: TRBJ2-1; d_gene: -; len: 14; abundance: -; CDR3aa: CASTGRVSYNEQFF; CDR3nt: TGTGCCAGCACCGGGCGCGTCTCCTACAATGAGCAGTTCTTC
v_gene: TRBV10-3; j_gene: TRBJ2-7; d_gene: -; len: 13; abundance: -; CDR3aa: CAIVGQGLNEQYF; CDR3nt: TGTGCCATAGTGGGGCAGGGGTTAAACGAGCAGTACTTC
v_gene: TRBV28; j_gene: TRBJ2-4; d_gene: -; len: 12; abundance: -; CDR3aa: CASHQIGDIQYF; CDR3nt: TGTGCCAGCCACCAGATTGGAGACATTCAGTACTTC
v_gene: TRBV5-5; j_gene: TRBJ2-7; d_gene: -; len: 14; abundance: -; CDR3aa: CASSSPTVSYEQYF; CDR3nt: TGTGCCAGCAGCTCTCCGACGGTTTCCTACGAGCAGTACTTC
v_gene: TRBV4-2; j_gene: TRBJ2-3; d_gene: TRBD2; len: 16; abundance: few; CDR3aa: CASSPRGGASTDTQYF; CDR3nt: TGTGCCAGCAGCCCTCGCGGGGGGGCTAGCACAGATACGCAGTATTTT
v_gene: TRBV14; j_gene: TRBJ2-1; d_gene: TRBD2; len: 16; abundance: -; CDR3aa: CASSVSGGSPYNEQFF; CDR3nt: TGTGCCAGCAGCGTCTCGGGGGGGTCACCGTACAATGAGCAGTTCTTC
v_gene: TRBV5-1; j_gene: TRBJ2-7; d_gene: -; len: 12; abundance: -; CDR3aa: CASISNQGGQYF; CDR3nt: TGCGCCAGCATCTCCAATCAAGGGGGGCAGTACTTC
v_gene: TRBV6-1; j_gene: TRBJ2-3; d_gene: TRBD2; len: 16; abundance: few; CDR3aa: CASSQTSGGVTDTQYF; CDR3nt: TGTGCCAGCAGCCAGACTAGCGGGGGGGTCACAGATACGCAGTATTTT
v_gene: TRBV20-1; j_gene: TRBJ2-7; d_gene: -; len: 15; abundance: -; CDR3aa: CSARPPTAAYGEQYF; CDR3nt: TGCAGTGCTAGGCCCCCGACGGCGGCTTATGGTGAGCAGTACTTC
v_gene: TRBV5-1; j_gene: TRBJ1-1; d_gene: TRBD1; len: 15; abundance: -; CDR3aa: CASSPTDRGVTEAFF; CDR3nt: TGCGCCAGCAGCCCGACCGACAGGGGGGTCACTGAAGCTTTCTTT
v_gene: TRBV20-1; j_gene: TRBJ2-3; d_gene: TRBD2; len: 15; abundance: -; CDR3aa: CSVLAGGSGTDTQYF; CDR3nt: TGCAGTGTCCTAGCGGGAGGTTCCGGCACAGATACGCAGTATTTT
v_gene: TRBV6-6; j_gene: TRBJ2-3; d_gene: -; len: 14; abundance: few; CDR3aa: CASSPRGGIDTQYF; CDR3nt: TGTGCCAGCAGCCCCCGAGGAGGGATAGATACGCAGTATTTT
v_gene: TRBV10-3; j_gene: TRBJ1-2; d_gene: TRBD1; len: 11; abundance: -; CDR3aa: CAIADRDGYTF; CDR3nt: TGTGCCATCGCGGACAGGGACGGCTACACCTTC
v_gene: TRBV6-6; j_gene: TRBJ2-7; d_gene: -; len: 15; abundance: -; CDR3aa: CASRPRLGGRNEQYF; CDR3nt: TGTGCCAGCAGACCGAGACTTGGTGGAAGGAACGAGCAGTACTTC
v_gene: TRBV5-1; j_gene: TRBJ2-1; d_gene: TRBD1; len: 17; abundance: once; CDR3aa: CASSLGVPGGLGDEQFF; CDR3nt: TGCGCCAGCAGCTTGGGAGTTCCAGGGGGCCTCGGAGACGAGCAGTTCTTC
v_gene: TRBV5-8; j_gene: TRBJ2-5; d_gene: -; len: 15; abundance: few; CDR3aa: CASTPQPPGGETQYF; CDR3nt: TGTGCCAGCACCCCTCAACCCCCCGGTGGGGAGACCCAGTACTTC
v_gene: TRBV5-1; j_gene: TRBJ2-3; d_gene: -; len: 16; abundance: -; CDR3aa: CASSLGADRSTDTQYF; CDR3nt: TGCGCCAGCAGCTTGGGAGCCGACAGAAGCACAGATACGCAGTATTTT